This T cell receptor (beta chain) was obtained from a study of T cells after yellow fever vaccination. Study outcomes and limitations: A small share of clonotypes appeared in both CD4 and CD8 compartments. Booster sampling recovered most clones from primary vaccination (96% CD4, around 90% CD8). When the response was secondary, it was weaker but reached its peak faster, day 5 versus 15.

Germline-derived CDR1 and CDR2 are DFQATT and SNEGSKA (reference sequence). This CDR3 contains 16 residues. Comments on this clonotype: The antigen is undetermined. An end of the junction does not agree with germline; a read error may underlie this.

MiXCR was run by TCRdb on the 5' RACE reads, yielding one entry per CDR3 protein. The sample records about 360,000 distinct CDR3 sequences, about 6% being singletons. This material consisted of PBMCs, taken 5 days after the yellow fever booster vaccination. The sequence derives from a man younger than 45 who received the YFV17D yellow fever vaccine. The chain is built from TRBV20-1 and TRBJ2-3, with unresolved D. CDR3 protein: CCARDLQASRTVAQYF. DNA for the CDR3: TGCTGTGCTAGAGATCTCCAAGCATCCCGAACTGTGGCGCAGTATTTT.